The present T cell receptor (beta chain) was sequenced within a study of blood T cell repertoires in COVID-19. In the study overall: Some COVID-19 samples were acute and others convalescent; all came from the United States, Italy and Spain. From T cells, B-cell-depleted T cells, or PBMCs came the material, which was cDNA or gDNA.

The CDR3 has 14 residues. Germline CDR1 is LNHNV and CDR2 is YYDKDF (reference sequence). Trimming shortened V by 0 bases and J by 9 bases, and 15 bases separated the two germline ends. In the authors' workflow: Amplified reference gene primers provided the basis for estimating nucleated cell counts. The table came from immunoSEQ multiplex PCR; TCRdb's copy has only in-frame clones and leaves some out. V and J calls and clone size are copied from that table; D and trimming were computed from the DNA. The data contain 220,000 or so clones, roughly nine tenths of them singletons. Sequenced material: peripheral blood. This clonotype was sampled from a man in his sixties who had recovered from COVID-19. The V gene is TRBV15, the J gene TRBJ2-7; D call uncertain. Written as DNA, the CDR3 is TGTGCCACCAGCAGAGACCCCTCCACCATCGGGCAGTACTTC. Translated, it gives CATSRDPSTIGQYF.